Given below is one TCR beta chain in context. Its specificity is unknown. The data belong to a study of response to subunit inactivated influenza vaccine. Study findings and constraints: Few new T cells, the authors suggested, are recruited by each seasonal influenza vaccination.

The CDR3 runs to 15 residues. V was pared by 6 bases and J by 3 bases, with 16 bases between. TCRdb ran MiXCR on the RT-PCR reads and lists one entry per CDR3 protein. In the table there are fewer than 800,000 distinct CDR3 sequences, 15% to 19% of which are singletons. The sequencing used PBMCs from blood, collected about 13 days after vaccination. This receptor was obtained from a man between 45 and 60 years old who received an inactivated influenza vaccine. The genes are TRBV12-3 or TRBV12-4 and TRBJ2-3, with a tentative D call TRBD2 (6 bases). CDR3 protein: CASRFSSVGTDTQYF. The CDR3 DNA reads TGTGCCAGCAGGTTTTCTAGCGTAGGAACAGATACGCAGTATTTT.